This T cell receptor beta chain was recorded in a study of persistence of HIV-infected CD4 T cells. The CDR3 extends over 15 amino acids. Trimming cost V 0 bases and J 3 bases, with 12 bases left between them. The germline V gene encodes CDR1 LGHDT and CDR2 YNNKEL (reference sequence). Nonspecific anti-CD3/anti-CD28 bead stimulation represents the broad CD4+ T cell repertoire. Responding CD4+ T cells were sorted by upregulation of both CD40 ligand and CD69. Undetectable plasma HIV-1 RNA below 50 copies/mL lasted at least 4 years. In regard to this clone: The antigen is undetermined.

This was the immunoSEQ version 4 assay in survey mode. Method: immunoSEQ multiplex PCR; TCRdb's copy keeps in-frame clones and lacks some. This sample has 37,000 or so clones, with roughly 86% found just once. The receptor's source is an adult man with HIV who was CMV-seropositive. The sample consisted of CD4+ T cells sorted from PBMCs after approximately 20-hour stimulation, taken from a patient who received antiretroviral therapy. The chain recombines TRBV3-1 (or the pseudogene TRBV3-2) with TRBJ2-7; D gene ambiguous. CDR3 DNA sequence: TGTGCCAGCAGCCAAGATTACATGAGGAACTACGAGCAGTACTTC. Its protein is CASSQDYMRNYEQYF.